This T cell receptor (beta chain) was sequenced in a study of T cell changes during pregnancy in multiple sclerosis. Measured with immunoSEQ multiplex PCR; TCRdb has only the in-frame clones, and not every one. The sample yields 65,000 to 95,000 clones, under 95% seen once. Here the sequenced sample was peripheral blood, taken after pregnancy. The sequence was collected from a female donor in good health, enrolled as a control in a pregnancy study.

The CDR3, as DNA: TGTGCCAGCTCACCATCCCGGGACTCCTACGAGCAGTACTTC. Translating gives CASSPSRDSYEQYF. The chain is built from TRBV18 and TRBJ2-7; D may be TRBD2 (5 bases). Trimming left V 2 bases short and J 0 bases short, with 8 bases between. The CDR3 covers 14 residues. Germline CDR1 is KGHSH and CDR2 is LQKENI.